This TCR beta chain was identified in a study of identical twins (dated by TCRdb to the mid-2010s). For the wider study: The study deep-sequenced TCR alpha and beta repertoires from monozygotic twins, unrelated adults of various ages and cord blood to test whether fetal clonotypes persist. To rule out contamination, the twin experiments were replicated at different times with different library preparation protocols.

In this sample, this clonotype turned up a few times. Its binding antigen is unknown. One base away there is no much larger clone; base qualities are not given. Library construction relied on 5' RACE. TCRdb names Illumina HiSeq 2000 as the instrument used. Template switching introduced a universal primer binding site; the final cDNA contained a unique molecular identifier, enabling accurate counting of TCR cDNA molecules. Specific primers in the conserved constant-segment region were used to synthesize first-strand cDNA for TCR alpha and beta chains. Each cDNA library was double barcoded, with a SMART-Mk sample barcode plus Illumina barcodes, to control for contamination. Two successive PCR steps introduced TruSeq adapter sequences along with Illumina sample barcodes. The Illumina HiSeq platform was used with custom primers to sequence TCR alpha and beta cDNA libraries. Per the original workflow: Unique molecular identifiers were extracted from raw reads with MiGEC, and CDR3 positions were determined with MiXCR. For each individual, recombination models were inferred using an EM algorithm with the repgenHMM and IGoR tools. Shared clonotype analysis was performed with the tcR package in R, normalizing sharing by the product of cloneset sizes. To study raw recombination without the effects of thymic and clonal selection, out-of-frame nonproductive sequences were analyzed. The public reads were reprocessed in TCRdb via fastp at Q25 and MiXCR, keeping in-frame beta chains. CDR3 protein duplicates are merged, each entry listing the most common genes and DNA. TCRdb, not the authors, supplied the V and J calls. The sample table contains about 340,000 distinct CDR3 sequences; only one count was recorded for 10% to 15% of them. The ten largest account for approximately 7.6% of the sample.

Only healthy Caucasian donors were included. Three pairs of female monozygotic twins, all aged 18 to 29 years, were included in the twin cohort. Positive isolation kits from Invitrogen were used to isolate CD4+ and CD8+ T cell populations. Overall results and qualifications from the work: In monozygotic twins, recombination models systematically underestimated out-of-frame TCR alpha sharing, but the models matched the sharing seen between unrelated individuals. Excess twin sharing in beta out-of-frame sequences was weaker because fewer shared sequences lowered the signal-to-noise ratio. Because the same donors could not be followed over many years, conclusions were based on cross-sectional statistical analysis. Out-of-frame TCR alpha sequences shared between twins showed an excess of low generation-probability sequences compared with coincidental sharing between unrelated individuals. Abundant cord blood beta clonotypes carried fewer insertions; young adult naive repertoires showed a weaker similar trend, while memory repertoires showed none. Zero-insertion analyses could be partly confounded by invariant T cells such as MAIT and iNKT, though diverse VJ usage argued against such confounding for most clonotypes.

For CDR1 and CDR2, the germline V gene lists SGHVS and FNYEAQ. V loses 5 bases at its end and J loses 0 bases; junction bases beyond the gene matches: 6. Measured from the cysteine to the phenylalanine, the CDR3 is 16 residues long. Kept here is only the CDR3 DNA, which spans 48 bases and is read in frame from base 1. Another study also made use of these data, one on yellow fever vaccine responses in identical twins. As the second study states: The T cell response to vaccination in identical twins was reported by the authors to appear partly convergent and partly personalized. In identical twins, the study followed T cell clones that responded to the vaccine with precision.

The chain joins TRBV7-6 to TRBJ2-3, and 9 bases in between align with TRBD1. The sequence derives from a young woman in good health. Sequenced material: CD8+ T cells sorted from blood. The base sequence is TGTGCCAGCAGCGGGGACAGGGCAACTAGCACAGATACGCAGTATTTT. It encodes CASSGDRATSTDTQYF. Reference TRBV7-6 and TRBJ2-3 genes cover what lies past the CDR3, so the full variable domain is GAGVSQSPRYKVTKRGQDVALRCDPISGHVSLYWYRQALGQGPEFLTYFNYEAQQDKSGLPNDRFSAERPEGSISTLTIQRTEQRDSAMYRCASSGDRATSTDTQYFGPGTRLTVL.